What follows are 25 T cell receptor beta chains derived from one specimen sequenced in a study of tumor-infiltrating lymphocytes in localized non-small cell lung cancer. TCRdb's table, derived via immunoSEQ multiplex PCR, lists solely in-frame clones and lacks some. The sample yields some 10,000 clones, around 68% seen once. The specimen sequenced was lung tumor tissue. The receptors come from a human donor with non-small cell lung cancer.

The chain couples TRBV5-4 to TRBJ1-1, with 10 bases aligning to TRBD1. This CDR3 contains 14 residues. J gave up 10 bases and V 4 bases, and 10 bases lay outside the gene matches. Looked up from germline, CDR1 is SGHNT and CDR2 is YYREEE (reference sequence). The CDR3 spells CASSPLGTGEGAFF. The CDR3 bases are TGTGCCAGCAGCCCTTTAGGGACAGGGGAAGGAGCTTTCTTT.

This clone was counted a few times. The rearrangement uses TRBV28 and TRBJ1-4, with D possibly being TRBD1 (6 bases). V was cut by 8 bases and J by 3 bases, with 13 bases left in between. Germline lookup yields CDR1 MDHEN and CDR2 SYDVKM. The CDR3 has 14 amino acids. CDR3 DNA: TGTGCCAGCGGCTCAGGGGTGCCTAATGAAAAACTGTTTTTT. This codes for CASGSGVPNEKLFF. Looking up the rest from reference TRBV28 and TRBJ1-4 gives the full variable domain: DVKVTQSSRYLVKRTGEKVFLECVQDMDHENMFWYRQDPGLGLRLIYFSYDVKMKEKGDIPEGYSVSREKKERFSLILESASTNQTSMYLCASGSGVPNEKLFFGSGTQLSVL.

This chain joins TRBV19 and TRBJ2-1, with D possibly called TRBD1 or TRBD2 (5 bases each). The germline V gene encodes CDR1 LNHDA and CDR2 SQIVND (reference sequence). V gave up 5 bases and J gave up 7 bases, with 18 bases separating them. The CDR3 is 15 amino acids. The chain's CDR3 is CASSLRDLEGNEQFF. The CDR3 DNA reads as TGTGCCAGTAGTCTCCGGGACCTCGAGGGGAATGAGCAGTTCTTC.

The rearrangement uses TRBV10-3 and TRBJ2-5; D not resolved. V lost 1 base, J lost 2 bases, and 8 bases lay in between. Germline V gene lookup returns CDR1 ENHRY and CDR2 SYGVKD. CDR3 size: 14 residues. The CDR3 is CAISELGLQETQYF. In DNA form, the CDR3 reads TGTGCCATCAGTGAGTTGGGGTTACAAGAGACCCAGTACTTC.

The CDR3 sequence is CASSQDLAEIYEQYF. The CDR3, as DNA: TGCGCCAGCAGCCAAGATTTGGCGGAGATCTACGAGCAGTACTTC. This chain uses TRBV4-1 with TRBJ2-7; D gene uncertain. Trimming took 0 bases from V and 3 from J, leaving 12 bases between them. The CDR3 covers 15 residues. CDR1 and CDR2 (germline): MGHRA, YSYEKL.

This chain joins TRBV11-3 and TRBJ2-7, with TRBD1 matching over 9 bases. J was trimmed by 3 bases and V by 5 bases; bases with no gene match: 5. CDR1 and CDR2 (germline): SGHNT, YENEEA. CDR3 size: 14 residues. The CDR3, as DNA: TGTGCCAGCAGCCTGGGACAGGGCGGCTACGAGCAGTACTTC. Translation: CASSLGQGGYEQYF.

The V and J genes are TRBV5-6 and TRBJ2-1; D might be TRBD1 (6 bases). Germline V gene sequence: CDR1 SGHDT, CDR2 YYEEEE. V was cut by 3 bases and J by 7 bases, with 17 bases left in between. This CDR3 is built from 15 residues. The CDR3 region has the DNA TGTGCCAGCAGCTCCCTGGGTGGGGGCCAAAATGAGCAGTTCTTC. Translation: CASSSLGGGQNEQFF.

This clone occurred once. The rearrangement joins TRBV7-2 to TRBJ2-7; 9 nucleotides match TRBD1. Germline CDR1 SGHTA, CDR2 FQGNSA. CDR3 length: 17 amino acids. V lost 0 bases, J lost 2 bases, and 8 bases stayed unmatched. CDR3 sequence reads: CASSLAEGTGFAYEQYF. CDR3 DNA: TGTGCCAGCAGCTTAGCGGAAGGGACAGGGTTCGCCTACGAGCAGTACTTC. The full variable domain, rest sourced from reference TRBV7-2 and TRBJ2-7, is GAGVSQSPSNKVTEKGKDVELRCDPISGHTALYWYRQSLGQGLEFLIYFQGNSAPDKSGLPSDRFSAERTGGSVSTLTIQRTQQEDSAVYLCASSLAEGTGFAYEQYFGPGTRLTVT.

V is TRBV4-1 and J is TRBJ1-1; 7 positions agree with TRBD1. The CDR3 consists of 15 residues. J was trimmed by 3 bases and V by 0 bases; bases with no gene match: 4. CDR1 is MGHRA, CDR2 YSYEKL, per germline. The CDR3 nucleotides are TGCGCCAGCAGCCAAGAAAGGACAGGCCACACTGAAGCTTTCTTT. It encodes CASSQERTGHTEAFF.

The J gene is TRBJ1-1, the V gene TRBV4-3; maybe TRBD1 (5 bases). In germline, CDR1 is LGHNA, CDR2 YSLEER. V lost 1 base, J lost 2 bases, and 11 bases lay in between. The CDR3 covers 15 residues. Here the CDR3 DNA reads TGCGCCAGCAGCCAAGGATTACAGGTAAACACTGAAGCTTTCTTT. Its protein is CASSQGLQVNTEAFF.

The J gene is TRBJ1-2, the V gene TRBV5-6; a weak D match, TRBD1 (5 bases). Germline values: CDR1 SGHDT, CDR2 YYEEEE. V lost 1 base to trimming and J lost 4 bases, with 14 bases between them. This CDR3 has 15 residues. In DNA, the CDR3 is TGTGCCAGCAGCTTGATGGCCCGGGGCGGCTATGGCTACACCTTC. This codes for CASSLMARGGYGYTF.

The chain uses TRBV6-6 and TRBJ2-1, with D unresolved. From germline, CDR1 is MNHNY and CDR2 SVGAGI (reference sequence). This CDR3 comprises 13 residues. V gave up 6 bases and J gave up 9 bases, with 15 bases separating them. The CDR3 DNA reads TGTGCCAGCAGGGCAAGGACCCCGGGTGAGCAGTTCTTC. This encodes CASRARTPGEQFF.

This clone appeared once. The J gene is TRBJ2-3, the V gene TRBV9; D is undetermined. Trimming shortened V by 9 bases and J by 0 bases, and 23 bases separated the two germline ends. The CDR3 runs 17 residues. In germline, CDR1 is SGDLS, CDR2 YYNGEE. The CDR3 loop is CAKRGLPGGFSTDTQYF. The CDR3 DNA sequence: TGTGCCAAACGTGGGCTCCCCGGTGGCTTTAGCACAGATACGCAGTATTTT.

DNA for the CDR3: TGTGCCAGCTCACTTGACACCGGGGAGCTGTTTTTT. This gives the protein CASSLDTGELFF. The gene calls are TRBV18 and TRBJ2-2; D gene ambiguous. V lost 4 bases to trimming and J lost 3 bases, with 3 bases between them. This CDR3 is 12 amino acids long. Germline V lookup: CDR1 KGHSH, CDR2 LQKENI.

This chain uses TRBV7-8 with TRBJ1-5; weak D call: TRBD1 (5 bases). The CDR3 consists of 15 residues. The V end was cut by 1 base, the J end by 2 bases, with 9 bases between. Germline CDR1 is SGHVS and CDR2 is FQNEAQ. The CDR3 bases are TGTGCCAGCAGCTTAGATGGGGGTGGCAATCAGCCCCAGCATTTT. It yields the protein CASSLDGGGNQPQHF.

This clone showed up just a few times. The chain employs TRBV5-1 and TRBJ1-1; tentatively, D is TRBD1 (6 bases). V lost 6 bases and J 2 bases, leaving 11 bases between the germline ends. Per the germline V gene, CDR1 is SGHRS and CDR2 is YFSETQ. The CDR3 covers 13 residues. This chain's CDR3 is CASTDGTNTEAFF. The CDR3 DNA sequence: TGCGCCAGCACCGACGGGACAAACACTGAAGCTTTCTTT.

The chain is built from TRBV18 and TRBJ2-5, with 10 nucleotides matching TRBD2. Germline V gene sequence: CDR1 KGHSH, CDR2 LQKENI. CDR3 size: 15 residues. Trimming removed 5 bases from V and 6 bases from J; junction bases left unmatched: 9. CDR3 loop: CASSILAGKGKTQYF. CDR3 bases: TGTGCCAGCTCAATACTAGCGGGGAAGGGGAAGACCCAGTACTTC.

The V and J genes are TRBV7-8 and TRBJ2-6, with D perhaps assigned TRBD1 or TRBD2 (5 bases each). Germline loops: CDR1 SGHVS, CDR2 FQNEAQ. Deletions cut 1 base from V and 4 bases from J, with 8 bases between. This CDR3 comprises 15 residues. The CDR3 DNA reads TGTGCCAGCAGCTTAGGAGGGGCCGGGGCCAACGTCCTGACTTTC. This encodes CASSLGGAGANVLTF.

This clone was counted a single time. The chain uses TRBV10-1 and TRBJ2-5; TRBD2 aligns across 11 bases. The CDR3 has 15 residues. CDR1 and CDR2 (germline): WNHNN, SYGVQD (reference sequence). V gave up 9 bases and J gave up 4 bases; unmatched junction bases: 10. The CDR3 DNA reads TGCGCCAGGCCCCGGGCTAGCGGGGGGTCAGAGACCCAGTACTTC. Translation: CARPRASGGSETQYF.

This clone has just a few counts. The rearrangement links TRBV19 to TRBJ1-2, with no clear D. The CDR3 runs to 14 residues. Germline CDR1 is LNHDA and CDR2 is SQIVND (reference sequence). V lost 6 bases, J lost 1 base, and 12 bases lay in between. The chain's CDR3 is CASRVPGSNYGYTF. Written as DNA, the CDR3 is TGTGCCAGTAGGGTACCGGGAAGTAACTATGGCTACACCTTC.

The chain combines TRBV30 with TRBJ2-3; 7 bases agree with TRBD1. CDR3 size: 14 residues. V gave up 4 bases and J gave up 6 bases; unmatched junction bases: 10. Germline V gene sequence: CDR1 GTSNPN, CDR2 SVGIG (reference sequence). The CDR3 nucleotides read TGTGCCTGGAATGCGAGGGGGCCCTGGGATACGCAGTATTTT. Its translation is CAWNARGPWDTQYF.

This clone appeared a few times. The rearrangement joins TRBV2 to TRBJ2-2, with D unclear. This CDR3 region has 14 residues. Germline V gene lookup returns CDR1 SNHLY and CDR2 FYNNEI. V lost 3 bases, J lost 4 bases, and 9 bases lay in between. CDR3 amino acids: CASSDNSVTGELFF. As DNA, the CDR3 is TGTGCCAGCAGTGATAACAGCGTCACCGGGGAGCTGTTTTTT.

The gene calls are TRBV7-2 and TRBJ2-5; D might be TRBD1 or TRBD2, each matching 7 bases. Per germline, CDR1 SGHTA and CDR2 FQGNSA. The CDR3 covers 15 residues. Deletions cut 2 bases from V and 2 bases from J, with 12 bases between. CDR3: CASSLQGGGQETQYF. DNA of the CDR3: TGTGCCAGCAGCTTACAGGGGGGGGGTCAAGAGACCCAGTACTTC.

This clone came up once. V and J are TRBV5-1 and TRBJ1-1; 9 positions match TRBD1. The CDR3 sequence is 19 residues long. Germline lookup yields CDR1 SGHRS and CDR2 YFSETQ. With V trimmed by 4 bases and J by 1 base, 17 bases remained unmatched. CDR3 amino acids: CASSTIPPLTGGANTEAFF. The CDR3 nucleotides read TGCGCCAGCAGCACTATTCCGCCCTTAACAGGGGGCGCGAACACTGAAGCTTTCTTT.

This clone appeared once. The chain recombines TRBV29-1 with TRBJ2-5, with D uncertain. The J call is uncertain, as TRBJ2-7 better fits the DNA end. This CDR3 has 13 residues. Germline assignment: CDR1 SQVTM and CDR2 ANQGSEA. The CDR3 region is CSASTREPYEQYF. The CDR3 DNA follows: TGCAGCGCCTCGACACGAGAGCCCTACGAGCAGTACTTC.